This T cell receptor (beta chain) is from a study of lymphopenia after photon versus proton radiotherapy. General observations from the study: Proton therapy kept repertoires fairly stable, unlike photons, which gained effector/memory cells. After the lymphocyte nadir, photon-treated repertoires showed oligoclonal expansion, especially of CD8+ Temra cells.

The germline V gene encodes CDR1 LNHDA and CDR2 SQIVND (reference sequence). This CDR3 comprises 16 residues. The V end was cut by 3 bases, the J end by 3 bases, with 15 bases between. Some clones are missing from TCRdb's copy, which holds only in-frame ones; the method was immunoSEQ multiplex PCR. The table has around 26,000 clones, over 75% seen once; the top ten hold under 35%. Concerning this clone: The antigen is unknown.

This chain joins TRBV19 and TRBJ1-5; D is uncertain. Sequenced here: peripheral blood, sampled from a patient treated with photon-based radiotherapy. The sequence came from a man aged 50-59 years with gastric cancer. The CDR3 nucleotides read TGTGCCAGTAGTATTGGAGGCAAAGCACTCAATCAGCCCCAGCATTTT. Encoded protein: CASSIGGKALNQPQHF.